This T cell receptor (beta chain) was profiled in a study of CD8 T cells in ankylosing spondylitis. Study conclusions and caveats: Clones linked with disease were CD8+ and fairly uncommon in the peripheral blood.

This clonotype was seen a handful of times. As yet, its antigen is unknown. TCRdb ran MiXCR on the 5' RACE reads and lists one entry per CDR3 protein. This sample has approximately 250,000 distinct CDR3 sequences; roughly 32% occur once, and the top ten carry 4% to 5%. The sequence was collected from a male donor with ankylosing spondylitis or in good health (not recorded which). What was sequenced was blood, either unsorted or a sorted T cell fraction (not recorded which).

CDR3 loop: CASSGGSYYGYTF. In nucleotides, the CDR3 is TGTGCCAGCAGCGGGGGAAGTTACTATGGCTACACCTTC. The chain recombines TRBV6-1 with TRBJ1-2; D is possibly TRBD1 (5 bases). CDR3 length: 13 amino acids. Trimming stripped 6 bases from V and 3 bases from J, with 11 bases between. Germline-derived CDR1 and CDR2 are MNHNS and SASEGT.